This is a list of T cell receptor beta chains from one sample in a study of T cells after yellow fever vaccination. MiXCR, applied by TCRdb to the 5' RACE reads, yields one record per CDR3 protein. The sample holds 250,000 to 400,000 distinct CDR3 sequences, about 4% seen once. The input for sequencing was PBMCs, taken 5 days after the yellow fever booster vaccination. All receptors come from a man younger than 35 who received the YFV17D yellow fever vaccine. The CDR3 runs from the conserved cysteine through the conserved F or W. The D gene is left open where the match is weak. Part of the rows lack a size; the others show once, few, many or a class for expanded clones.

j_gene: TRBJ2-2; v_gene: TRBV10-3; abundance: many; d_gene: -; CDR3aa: CAASRGASDGELFF; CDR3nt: TGTGCCGCGTCAAGGGGGGCGAGTGACGGGGAGCTGTTTTTT
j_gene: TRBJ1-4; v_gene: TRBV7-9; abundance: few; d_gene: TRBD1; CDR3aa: CASSEPGTGDRLEKLFF; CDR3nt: TGTGCCAGCAGCGAACCCGGGACAGGGGACAGGCTTGAAAAACTGTTTTTT
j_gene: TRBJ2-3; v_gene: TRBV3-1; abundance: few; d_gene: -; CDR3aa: CASSQVRGADTQYF; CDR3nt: TGTGCCAGCAGCCAAGTACGAGGGGCGGATACGCAGTATTTT
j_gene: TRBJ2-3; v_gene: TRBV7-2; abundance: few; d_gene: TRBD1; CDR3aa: CASSDRGYTDTQYF; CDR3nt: TGTGCCAGCAGCGACAGGGGTTACACAGATACGCAGTATTTT
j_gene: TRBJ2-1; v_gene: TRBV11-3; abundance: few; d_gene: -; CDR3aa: CASSSRDQNEQFF; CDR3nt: TGTGCCAGCAGCAGCCGGGACCAGAATGAGCAGTTCTTC
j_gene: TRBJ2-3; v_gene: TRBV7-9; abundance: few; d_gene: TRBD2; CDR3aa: CASSLKGLAGGPSNTQYF; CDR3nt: TGTGCCAGCAGCTTAAAAGGACTAGCGGGGGGCCCATCAAATACGCAGTATTTT
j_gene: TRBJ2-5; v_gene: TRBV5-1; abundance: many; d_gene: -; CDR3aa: CASSFRETQYF; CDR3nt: TGTGCCAGCAGCTTTAGGGAGACCCAGTACTTC
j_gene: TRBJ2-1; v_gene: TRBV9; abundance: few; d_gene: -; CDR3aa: CAPQRFEDEQFF; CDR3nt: TGTGCCCCCCAGCGATTCGAGGATGAGCAGTTCTTC
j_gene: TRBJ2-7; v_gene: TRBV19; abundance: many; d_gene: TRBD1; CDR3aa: CASSFGQEKYF; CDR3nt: TGTGCCAGTAGTTTTGGACAGGAGAAGTACTTC
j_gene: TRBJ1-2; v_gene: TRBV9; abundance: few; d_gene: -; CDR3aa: CASSVTGQRYGYTF; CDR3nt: TGTGCCAGCAGCGTGACCGGGCAGAGATATGGCTACACCTTC
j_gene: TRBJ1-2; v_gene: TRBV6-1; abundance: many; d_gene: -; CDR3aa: CASKGGYGYTF; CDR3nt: TGTGCCAGCAAGGGCGGCTATGGCTACACCTTC
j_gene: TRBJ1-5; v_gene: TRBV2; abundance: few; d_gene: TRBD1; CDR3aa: CASSEQQGAGGNQPQHF; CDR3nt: TGTGCCAGCAGTGAACAACAGGGGGCCGGTGGCAATCAGCCCCAGCATTTT
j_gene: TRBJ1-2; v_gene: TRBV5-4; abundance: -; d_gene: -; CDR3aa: CASSLTGPLSGYTF; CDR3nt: TGTGCCAGCAGCCTAACAGGGCCTTTGAGTGGCTACACCTTC
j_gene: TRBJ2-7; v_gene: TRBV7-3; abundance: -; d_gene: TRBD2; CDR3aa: CASSLERGGYEQYF; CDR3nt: TGTGCCAGCAGCCTGGAACGGGGGGGATACGAGCAGTACTTC
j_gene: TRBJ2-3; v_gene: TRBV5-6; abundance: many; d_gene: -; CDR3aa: CASSGRVIFPTDTQYF; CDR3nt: TGTGCCAGCAGCGGAAGAGTAATTTTCCCCACAGATACGCAGTATTTT
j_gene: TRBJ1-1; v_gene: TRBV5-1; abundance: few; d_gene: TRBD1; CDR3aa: CASSRGTGGFLNTEAFF; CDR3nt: TGCGCCAGCAGTCGAGGGACAGGGGGCTTCTTGAACACTGAAGCTTTCTTT
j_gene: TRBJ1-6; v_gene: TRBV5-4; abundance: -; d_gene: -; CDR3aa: CASSLRGTRGPLHF; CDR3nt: TGTGCCAGCAGCTTGAGGGGGACTCGGGGGCCCCTCCACTTT
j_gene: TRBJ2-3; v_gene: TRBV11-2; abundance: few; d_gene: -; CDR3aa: CASTLALASDTQYF; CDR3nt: TGTGCCAGCACCTTGGCATTAGCGTCGGATACGCAGTATTTT
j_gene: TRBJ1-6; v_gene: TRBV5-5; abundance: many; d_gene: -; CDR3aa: CASSRTAASYNSPLHF; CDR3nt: TGTGCCAGCAGCCGTACAGCGGCCTCCTATAATTCACCCCTCCACTTT
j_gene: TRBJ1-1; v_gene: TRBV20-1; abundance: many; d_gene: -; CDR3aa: CSAREPRAAWSGAFF; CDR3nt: TGCAGTGCTAGAGAGCCCCGGGCAGCCTGGTCCGGAGCTTTCTTT
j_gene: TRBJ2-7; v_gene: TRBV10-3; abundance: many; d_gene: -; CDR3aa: CAIMAGTAYEQYF; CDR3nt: TGTGCCATTATGGCCGGGACGGCTTACGAGCAGTACTTC
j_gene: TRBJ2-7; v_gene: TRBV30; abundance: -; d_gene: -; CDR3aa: CAWSSRGALGSEQYF; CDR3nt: TGTGCCTGGAGTTCACGAGGGGCCCTAGGGAGCGAGCAGTACTTC
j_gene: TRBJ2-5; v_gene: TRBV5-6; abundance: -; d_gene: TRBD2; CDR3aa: CASRLAGVETQYF; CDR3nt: TGTGCCAGCAGACTAGCGGGGGTGGAGACCCAGTACTTC
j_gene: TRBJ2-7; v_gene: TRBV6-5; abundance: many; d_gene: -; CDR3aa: CASSYSIDAGAPYEQYF; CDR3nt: TGTGCCAGCAGTTACTCGATAGACGCAGGGGCCCCCTACGAGCAGTACTTC
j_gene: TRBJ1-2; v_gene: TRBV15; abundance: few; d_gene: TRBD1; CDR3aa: CATSRDRGNYGYTF; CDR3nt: TGTGCCACCAGCAGGGACAGGGGGAACTATGGCTACACCTTC
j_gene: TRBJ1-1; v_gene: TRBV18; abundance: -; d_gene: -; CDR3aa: CASSPLTEYTEAFF; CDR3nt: TGTGCCAGCTCACCACTCACAGAGTACACTGAAGCTTTCTTT
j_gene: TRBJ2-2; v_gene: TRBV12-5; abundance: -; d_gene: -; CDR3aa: CASGLNFPGELFF; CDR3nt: TGTGCTAGTGGTTTGAACTTCCCCGGGGAGCTGTTTTTT
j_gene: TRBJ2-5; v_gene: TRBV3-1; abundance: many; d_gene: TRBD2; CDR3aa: CASSPKSGGVGETQYF; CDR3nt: TGTGCCAGCAGCCCCAAGAGCGGGGGGGTAGGAGAGACCCAGTACTTC
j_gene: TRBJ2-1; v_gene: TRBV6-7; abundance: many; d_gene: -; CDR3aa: CASSYTAGEQFF; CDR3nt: TGTGCCAGCAGTTATACCGCAGGGGAGCAGTTCTTC
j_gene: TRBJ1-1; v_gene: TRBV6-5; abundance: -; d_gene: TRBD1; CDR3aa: CASSLAGGALNTEAFF; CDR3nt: TGTGCCAGCAGCCTTGCAGGGGGCGCGTTAAACACTGAAGCTTTCTTT
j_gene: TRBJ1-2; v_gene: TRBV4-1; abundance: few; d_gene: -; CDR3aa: CASSQVAGTNYGYTF; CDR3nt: TGCGCCAGCAGCCAAGTGGCAGGAACCAACTATGGCTACACCTTC
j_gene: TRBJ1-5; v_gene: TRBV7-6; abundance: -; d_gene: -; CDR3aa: CASSLDRTAGQPQHF; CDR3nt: TGTGCCAGCAGCTTAGACCGGACGGCTGGTCAGCCCCAGCATTTT
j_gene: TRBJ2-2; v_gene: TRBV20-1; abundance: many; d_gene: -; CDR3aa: CSARVNIHTGELFF; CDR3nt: TGCAGTGCTAGAGTAAATATCCACACCGGGGAGCTGTTTTTT
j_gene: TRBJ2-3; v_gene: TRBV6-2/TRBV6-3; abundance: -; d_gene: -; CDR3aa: CASSHRGDTQYF; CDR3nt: TGTGCCAGCAGTCATAGGGGAGATACGCAGTATTTT
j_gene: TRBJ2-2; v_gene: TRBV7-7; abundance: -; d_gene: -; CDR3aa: CASSYTGMAGTGELFF; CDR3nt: TGTGCTAGCAGCTATACAGGGATGGCCGGCACCGGGGAGCTGTTTTTT
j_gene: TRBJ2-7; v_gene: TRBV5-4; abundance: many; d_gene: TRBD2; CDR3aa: CAVERGGLNEQYF; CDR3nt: TGTGCCGTCGAGCGGGGGGGCCTCAACGAGCAGTACTTC
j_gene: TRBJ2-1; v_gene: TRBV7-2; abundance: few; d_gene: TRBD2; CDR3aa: CASRDPGGSYEQFF; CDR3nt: TGTGCCAGCCGAGACCCCGGGGGGAGCTATGAGCAGTTCTTC
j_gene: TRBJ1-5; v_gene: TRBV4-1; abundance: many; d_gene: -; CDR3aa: CASSGRAWGVGQPQHF; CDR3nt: TGCGCCAGCAGCGGACGAGCGTGGGGGGTTGGTCAGCCCCAGCATTTT
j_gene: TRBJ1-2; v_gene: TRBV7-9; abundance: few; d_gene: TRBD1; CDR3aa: CASSSGQAINYGYTF; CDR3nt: TGTGCCAGCAGCTCGGGACAGGCCATAAACTATGGCTACACCTTC
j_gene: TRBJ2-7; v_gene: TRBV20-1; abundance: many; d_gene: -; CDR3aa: CSARPPGLTYEQYF; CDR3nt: TGCAGTGCTAGGCCTCCGGGGCTCACCTACGAGCAGTACTTC
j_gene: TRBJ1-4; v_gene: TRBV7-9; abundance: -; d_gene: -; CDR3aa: CASSLSRGPGRNEKLFF; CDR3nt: TGTGCCAGCAGCTTATCCCGGGGGCCAGGGAGGAATGAAAAACTGTTTTTT
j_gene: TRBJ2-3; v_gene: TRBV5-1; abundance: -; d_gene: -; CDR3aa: CASSSLGAGEDTQYF; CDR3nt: TGCGCCAGCAGCTCACTGGGGGCCGGTGAAGATACGCAGTATTTT
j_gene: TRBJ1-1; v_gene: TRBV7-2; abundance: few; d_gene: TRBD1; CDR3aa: CASSGRTGTEAFF; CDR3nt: TGTGCCAGCAGCGGACGGACAGGGACTGAAGCTTTCTTT
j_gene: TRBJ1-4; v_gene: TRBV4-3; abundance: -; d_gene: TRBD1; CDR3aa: CASSKQDRGGEKLFF; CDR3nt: TGCGCCAGCAGCAAACAGGACAGGGGAGGGGAAAAACTGTTTTTT
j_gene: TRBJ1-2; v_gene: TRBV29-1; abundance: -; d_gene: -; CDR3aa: CSVEDAEEGYTF; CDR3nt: TGCAGCGTTGAAGATGCCGAGGAAGGCTACACCTTC
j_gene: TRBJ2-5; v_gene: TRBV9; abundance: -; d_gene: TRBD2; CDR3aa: CASSVSGGPSGETQYF; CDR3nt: TGTGCCAGCAGCGTCAGCGGGGGGCCCTCCGGGGAGACCCAGTACTTC
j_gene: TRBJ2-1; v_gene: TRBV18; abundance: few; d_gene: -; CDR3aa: CASSPQGWITYNEQFF; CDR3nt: TGTGCCAGCTCACCACAGGGGTGGATTACCTACAATGAGCAGTTCTTC
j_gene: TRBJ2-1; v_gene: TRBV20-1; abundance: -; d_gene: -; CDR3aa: CSARGTVTYNEQFF; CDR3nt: TGCAGTGCTAGAGGGACGGTCACCTACAATGAGCAGTTCTTC